One sample yielded the 9 T cell receptor beta chains listed below, sequenced in a study of OX40 agonist ivuxolimab in advanced cancers. Sequencing used immunoSEQ multiplex PCR; TCRdb keeps in-frame clones, though not all of them. The table records tens of thousands of clones, roughly 89% of them present only once. The source material was CD4+ or CD8+ T cells sorted from blood, sampled in a trial of the OX40 agonist ivuxolimab. These receptor sequences come from an adult with an advanced solid tumor such as melanoma, head and neck, liver or kidney cancer.

This chain joins TRBV28 and TRBJ2-2; D remains ambiguous. Trimming pared 3 bases from V and 11 bases from J, leaving 13 bases between. The V gene's germline CDR1 is MDHEN and CDR2 SYDVKM. The CDR3 is 13 residues long. In DNA form, the CDR3 reads TGTGCCAGCAGTTTCTCTTTCGGACGCGAGCTGTTTTTT. Its protein product is CASSFSFGRELFF.

V is TRBV21-1 and J is TRBJ2-7. TRBV21-1 is a listed pseudogene. The CDR3 extends over 16 amino acids. The CDR3 nucleotides read TGTGCCAGCAGCAAACGGAGCGGGAAGGGGGCGGTCGAGCAGTACTTC. Encoded protein: CASSKRSGKGAVEQYF.

This chain joins TRBV11-3 and TRBJ2-1, with a possible D match to TRBD2 (5 bases). Trimming left V 1 base short and J 0 bases short, with 7 bases between. There are 15 residues in the CDR3. CDR1 and CDR2 (germline): SGHNT, YENEEA. CDR3 DNA: TGTGCCAGCAGCTTAGGACTACACTCCTACAATGAGCAGTTCTTC. Its translation: CASSLGLHSYNEQFF.

CDR3 in DNA: TGTGCCATCAGTGTCGGGCAAGCTAGCAGCACAGATACGCAGTATTTT. Translation: CAISVGQASSTDTQYF. The chain links TRBV10-3 to TRBJ2-3; maybe TRBD2 (5 bases). V was shortened by 4 bases and J by 0 bases, with 14 bases between the two germline ends. Germline V gives CDR1 ENHRY, CDR2 SYGVKD. The CDR3 runs to 16 residues.

The chain combines TRBV5-5 with TRBJ2-3; D is uncertain. V was clipped by 0 bases and J by 6 bases, with 5 bases between them. Germline lookup yields CDR1 SGHKS and CDR2 YYEKEE (reference sequence). CDR3 length: 12 amino acids. The CDR3 coding sequence is TGTGCCAGCAGCTTGGCCTTGGATACGCAGTATTTT. Translating it yields CASSLALDTQYF. Combining the CDR3 with reference TRBV5-5 and TRBJ2-3 gives the whole variable domain DAGVTQSPTHLIKTRGQQVTLRCSPISGHKSVSWYQQVLGQGPQFIFQYYEKEERGRGNFPDRFSARQFPNYSSELNVNALLLGDSALYLCASSLALDTQYFGPGTRLTVL.

V and J are TRBV28 and TRBJ1-2; 7 bases align to TRBD1. This CDR3 has 15 amino acids. The germline CDR1 and CDR2 sequences are MDHEN and SYDVKM. J gave up 5 bases and V 7 bases, and 13 bases lay outside the gene matches. CDR3 sequence reads: CASTDSRTGRYGYTF. The CDR3 DNA sequence: TGTGCCAGCACCGATAGCCGGACAGGTAGATATGGCTACACCTTC.

This sequence joins TRBV28 and TRBJ2-7; unclear D gene. Trimming cost V 6 bases and J 2 bases, with 11 bases left between them. CDR1 and CDR2 (germline): MDHEN, SYDVKM. The CDR3 spans 13 residues. As DNA, the CDR3 is TGTGCCAGCAGCCCTACCGTACCCTACGAGCAGTACTTC. Translating it yields CASSPTVPYEQYF.

This chain links TRBV18 with TRBJ2-7; 8 bases map to TRBD1. The CDR3 contains 12 residues. V shed 4 bases, J shed 6 bases, and the junction held 2 bases outside the gene matches. The germline V gene encodes CDR1 KGHSH and CDR2 LQKENI. The CDR3 DNA reads TGTGCCAGCTCACGGACAGGGTTCGAGCAGTACGTC. It encodes CASSRTGFEQYV.

This chain connects TRBV27 to TRBJ1-6, with D unresolved. In germline, CDR1 is MNHEY, CDR2 SMNVEV (reference sequence). V shed 3 bases and J shed 7 bases, with 13 bases lying between them. CDR3 length: 15 amino acids. The CDR3 loop reads CASSFLDRPNSPLHF. The CDR3 nucleotides are TGTGCCAGCAGTTTTTTGGACCGACCCAATTCACCCCTCCACTTT.